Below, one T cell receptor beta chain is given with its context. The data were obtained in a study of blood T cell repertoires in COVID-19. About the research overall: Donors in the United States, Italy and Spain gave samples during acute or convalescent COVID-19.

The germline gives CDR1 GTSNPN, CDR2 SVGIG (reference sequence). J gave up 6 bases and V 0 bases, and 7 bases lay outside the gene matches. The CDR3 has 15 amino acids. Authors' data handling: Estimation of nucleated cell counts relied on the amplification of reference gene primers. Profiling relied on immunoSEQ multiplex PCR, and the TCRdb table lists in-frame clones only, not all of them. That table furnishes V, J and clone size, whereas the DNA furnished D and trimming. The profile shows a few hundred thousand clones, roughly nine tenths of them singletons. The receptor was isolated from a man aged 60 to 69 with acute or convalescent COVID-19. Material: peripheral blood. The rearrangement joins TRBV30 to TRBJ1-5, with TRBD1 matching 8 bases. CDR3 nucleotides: TGTGCCTGGAGTGTGGGCAGGGGGCAGGGTCAGCCCCAGCATTTT. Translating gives CAWSVGRGQGQPQHF. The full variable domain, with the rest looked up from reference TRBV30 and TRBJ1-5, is SQTIHQWPATLVQPVGSPLSLECTVEGTSNPNLYWYRQAAGRGLQLLFYSVGIGQISSEVPQNLSASRPQDRQFILSSKKLLLSDSGFYLCAWSVGRGQGQPQHFGDGTRLSIL.